This section outlines one T cell receptor beta chain sequence together with its context. In this sample, this clonotype turned up many times. No per-base quality is available; no much larger clone lies one base away. The sample's treatment or condition label is to be understood as: live attenuated yellow fever vaccine strain. A standard Ficoll-Paque protocol was used to isolate PBMCs from peripheral blood. For sorted memory subsets, RNA extraction was done with the RNeasy Micro Kit. Sequences SGDLS (CDR1) and YYNGEE (CDR2) are obtained from the germline V gene. From cysteine to phenylalanine, the CDR3 is 15 amino acids long. Here the CDR3 DNA is all that survives: 45 bases in frame from base 1. The V end gives up 0 bases and the J end 5 bases, leaving 0 bases in the junction not matched to a gene. This sample was taken from a study of T cells after yellow fever vaccination (dated by TCRdb to about 2019). Some background on the complete study: Staining for CD3, CD45RA, CCR7 and CD95 was used to sort memory subsets (EM, EMRA, CM and Tscm) on a BD FACS Aria III. Memory subsets were sorted on days 0, 15 and 45 and at 18 months following primary vaccination, and on days 0, 15 and 45 following the 30-year booster. The SMART-Seq v4 Ultra Low Input RNA kit was used to prepare libraries from fractions with low cell numbers. Bulk TCR alpha and beta repertoires were sequenced longitudinally to track T-cell clones before and after primary and booster YFV17D yellow fever vaccination. Blood was drawn at multiple timepoints before and after primary and secondary immunization, with bulk PBMC replicates and cell subsets isolated. The cohort comprised two healthy male donors, one aged 18 to 30 and one aged 30 to 40 years. General findings and caveats noted by the study authors: FACS-sorted repertoires could contain abundant contaminating clonotypes from the bulk population, so computational filtering was required. On day 0, almost all vaccine-responding clonotypes were below detection in the sorted memory subsets. The secondary T-cell response was weaker than the primary response but faster, peaking on day 5 instead of day 15. A small fraction of clonotypes appeared in both the CD4 and CD8 compartments, likely as a result of convergent recombination. Because the study included only a couple of donors, the extent to which the findings can be generalized is limited. Most clones expanded after primary vaccination were re-detected after the booster (almost 98% of CD4 and approximately 89% of CD8), suggesting broad memory maintenance.

TCR cDNA was made using 5'RACE template switching, a step that added a universal primer site and unique molecular identifiers. cDNA synthesis was primed from both the TCR alpha and TCR beta constant segments. Library amplification used two PCR steps, and the second PCR step added sample barcodes and sequencing adapters. Sequencing of libraries was done on Illumina HiSeq 2500 (2x100 bp) or NovaSeq (2x150 bp). The paper's processing steps were these. Demultiplexing of reads and collapsing into UMI consensus sequences were performed with MIGEC, and V(D)J alignment was carried out with MiXCR. Clonotypes responding to the vaccine were identified with edgeR on replicate PBMC samples, with the criteria of FDR below 0.01 and a log2 fold change above 5 up to day 15. Each bulk clonotype received a CD4 or CD8 identity based on whether the sequenced CD4 or CD8 repertoire contained that clonotype at higher abundance. To estimate the distribution of each clone across memory phenotypes, clonotype frequencies in memory subsets were weighted by FACS-sorted cell numbers. The public reads were reprocessed in TCRdb via fastp at Q25 and MiXCR, keeping in-frame beta chains. Every CDR3 protein is listed once, alongside the most common genes and DNA of its rows. The V and J calls were not made by the authors but by TCRdb's processing. Here the sample has more than 20,000 distinct CDR3 sequences; about 5.5% occur a single time. The ten most abundant clones make up 12% of the sample.

The chain joins TRBV9 to TRBJ2-3, with 13 bases aligning to TRBD2. The receptor's source is a man aged 25-40 years who received the YFV17D yellow fever vaccine. The material was PBMCs, either bulk or a sorted T-cell subset (CD4+, CD8+, memory, or dextramer-sorted; not recorded which), obtained 15 days after the yellow fever booster vaccination. This receptor has the CDR3 CASSVGTSGRDTQYF. The nucleotide sequence reads as follows: TGTGCCAGCAGCGTAGGGACTAGCGGGAGAGATACGCAGTATTTT. Reference TRBV9 and TRBJ2-3 proteins supply the regions before and after the CDR3; the full variable domain is: DSGVTQTPKHLITATGQRVTLRCSPRSGDLSVYWYQQSLDQGLQFLIQYYNGEERAKGNILERFSAQQFPDLHSELNLSSLELGDSALYFCASSVGTSGRDTQYFGPGTRLTVL.